Shown below are 3 T cell receptor beta chains from a single sample sequenced in a study of blood T cell repertoires in COVID-19. This table comes from immunoSEQ multiplex PCR, and its TCRdb copy is limited to in-frame clones, with some not included. Of a few hundred thousand clones listed, about 79% are singletons. Sequencing was carried out using peripheral blood. The receptors shown here come from a man at least 80 years old with acute or convalescent COVID-19.

V gene TRBV7-7 combines with J gene TRBJ1-2; maybe TRBD1 (6 bases). The germline V gene encodes CDR1 SSHAT and CDR2 FNYEAQ (reference sequence). V lost 2 bases and J lost 2, with 6 bases in between. The CDR3 extends over 13 amino acids. The CDR3 nucleotides are TGTGCCAGCAGCTTACAGGGGAACTATGGCTACACCTTC. This translates into CASSLQGNYGYTF.

The chain has TRBV9 and TRBJ1-2, with a weak D call TRBD1 (5 bases). The CDR3 consists of 14 residues. Germline CDR1 SGDLS, CDR2 YYNGEE. The V end was cut by 2 bases, the J end by 6 bases, with 14 bases between. CDR3: CASSVPPGGNGYTF. CDR3 DNA: TGTGCCAGCAGCGTTCCTCCGGGGGGTAATGGCTACACCTTC. The full variable domain, completed using reference TRBV9 and TRBJ1-2, is DSGVTQTPKHLITATGQRVTLRCSPRSGDLSVYWYQQSLDQGLQFLIQYYNGEERAKGNILERFSAQQFPDLHSELNLSSLELGDSALYFCASSVPPGGNGYTFGSGTRLTVV.

This chain uses TRBV29-1 with TRBJ2-7; 7 bases align to TRBD1. Germline CDR1 reads SQVTM; CDR2 reads ANQGSEA. V dropped 6 bases and J dropped 5; count of bases not matched to a gene: 10. The CDR3 extends over 13 amino acids. CDR3 coding DNA: TGCAGCGTACACACAGGGGCCGCCGACGAGCAGTACTTC. Its protein product is CSVHTGAADEQYF.